This TCR beta chain was observed in a study of blood T cell repertoires in COVID-19. Study-wide context: Researchers got acute and convalescent COVID-19 samples from the United States, Italy and Spain. In each case, the material was cDNA or gDNA derived from T cells, B-cell-depleted T cells, or PBMCs.

This CDR3 has 13 residues. Per germline, CDR1 MNHNS and CDR2 SASEGT. The V gene lost 3 bases and the J gene lost 5 bases, with 8 bases spanning the gap. In the original workflow: How many nucleated cells were present was estimated from reference gene primer amplification. TCRdb keeps only in-frame clones here, not all; method: immunoSEQ multiplex PCR. V and J calls and clone size come straight from that table; D and trimming were deduced from the DNA. The top ten hold around 2% of the sample, which has about 150,000 clones, roughly 85% seen once. The sample was peripheral blood. The chain joins TRBV6-1 to TRBJ1-5; D call uncertain. This clonotype originated in an elderly woman with acute or convalescent COVID-19. The CDR3 is CASSEDYYQPQHF. The CDR3 DNA reads as TGTGCCAGCAGTGAGGACTACTATCAGCCCCAGCATTTT.